A selection of T cell receptor beta chains follows, all from one sample in a study of post-analysis software for immune sequencing data. TCRdb reprocessed the PCR reads via MiXCR and lists one record per CDR3 protein. The table records 700,000 to 800,000 distinct CDR3 sequences, about 32% of them present only once. Sequencing was done on a sample of blood. These receptors were taken from a girl aged 5 to 17 with multiple sclerosis. Both conserved end residues are part of each CDR3. D genes are given only for firm matches.

J gene,V gene,D gene,CDR3 length,CDR3 protein
NA,TRBV15,NA,14,CATNIRGETYEQYF
TRBJ1-5,TRBV20-1,NA,14,CSAPEVYSNQPQHF
TRBJ2-1,TRBV21-1,NA,9,CASSKGEFF
TRBJ2-4,TRBV20-1,NA,12,CSATSLENIQYF
TRBJ2-7,TRBV4-3,TRBD2,16,CASSQQLAGGAYEQYF
TRBJ2-1,TRBV2,TRBD2,16,CASSAASGRSRYEQFF
TRBJ2-7,TRBV3-1,TRBD2,16,CASSQGGLALSYEQYF
TRBJ2-3,TRBV6-1,NA,15,CASSERLVSTDTQYF
TRBJ2-1,TRBV4-3,TRBD2,23,CASSQEDETREGKVAWKNNEQFF
TRBJ2-4,TRBV5-1,TRBD1,19,CASSLALGQDPLAKNIQYF
TRBJ2-3,TRBV20-1,NA,12,CSANTAADTQYF
TRBJ2-5,TRBV7-2,TRBD2,16,CASSSRLAGGRETQYF
NA,TRBV24-1,TRBD1,15,CATSDTLTGGETQYF
TRBJ1-5,TRBV27,TRBD1,15,CASSFTGGWDQPQHF
TRBJ2-3,TRBV7-2,NA,14,CASSLFGSTDTQYF
TRBJ1-5,TRBV7-6,NA,13,CASSVGPGQPQHF
TRBJ2-7,TRBV6-1,NA,14,CASRENGQSYEQYF
TRBJ2-5,TRBV7-9,TRBD2,15,CASSLGLAGVDERYF
TRBJ2-7,TRBV20-1,NA,13,CSAEGAGDYEQYF
TRBJ2-7,TRBV20-1,TRBD2,15,CSARGGGTSGYEQYF
TRBJ1-1,TRBV27,NA,14,CASSFGGRSTEAFF
NA,TRBV10-3,TRBD2,15,CAISDSGGFRETQYF
TRBJ2-5,TRBV6-5,TRBD1,13,CASSNGQEETQYF
TRBJ1-2,TRBV4-3,NA,13,CASSHGTRRGYTF
TRBJ2-3,TRBV6-6,NA,15,CASSYSIRNTDTQYF
TRBJ2-1,TRBV5-1,TRBD2,18,CASSLVGSGGAPYNEQFF
TRBJ2-5,TRBV28,TRBD2,15,CASSFPQAGVRTQYF
TRBJ2-1,TRBV7-2,NA,14,CASSLDSGAIEQFF
TRBJ2-1,TRBV5-1,TRBD2,15,CASSLPGGVGNEQFF
TRBJ2-1,TRBV12-3/TRBV12-4,TRBD2,18,CASSLRVGLAGGYNEQFF
TRBJ2-5,TRBV7-9,NA,12,CASSQSWETQYF
TRBJ2-1,TRBV29-1,TRBD1,14,CSPVVDRGNNEQFF
TRBJ2-5,TRBV6-5,TRBD1,15,CASRPGQGRQETQYF
TRBJ2-3,TRBV27,NA,13,CASSYVRSDTQYF
TRBJ2-5,TRBV20-1,NA,12,CSAMRNQETQYF
NA,TRBV15,NA,14,CATREAGPWETQYF
TRBJ2-5,TRBV6-2/TRBV6-3,NA,14,CASSWTNIKETQYF
TRBJ2-3,TRBV5-1,TRBD1,15,CASSLSEGGGDTQYF
TRBJ2-1,TRBV15,TRBD2,13,CATSKGLVNEQFF
TRBJ2-7,TRBV28,TRBD2,13,CASRLAGAPEQYF
TRBJ2-1,TRBV15,TRBD2,16,CATSRDQAGGANEQFF
TRBJ2-7,TRBV7-9,TRBD1,15,CASSSRDRGYNEQYF
TRBJ1-1,TRBV5-1,NA,15,CASSLEGPVNTEAFF
TRBJ2-1,TRBV7-4,NA,17,CASSLDKCCRTGDEQFF
TRBJ1-2,TRBV3-1,NA,14,CASSLPGRHYGYTF
TRBJ2-4,TRBV7-2,NA,14,CAGSFREYENIQYF
TRBJ1-5,TRBV6-6,NA,16,CASSYSPGISNQPQHF
TRBJ2-5,TRBV4-3,NA,13,CASSQGSQETQYF
NA,TRBV28,NA,17,CASSFILARPSEGTQYF
TRBJ2-5,TRBV28,NA,12,CASSHLQETQYF
TRBJ1-5,TRBV2,TRBD1,18,CASSEWGTGGLIFQPQHF
TRBJ2-3,TRBV5-1,TRBD2,17,CASSLGRLAVGTDTQYF
TRBJ2-5,TRBV18,NA,13,CASSTHIQETQYF
TRBJ1-1,TRBV5-1,TRBD1,14,CASSWTGGFSEAFF
TRBJ1-1,TRBV5-1,NA,14,CASSRSGGNTEAFF
TRBJ2-3,TRBV20-1,TRBD2,15,CSARGLADTTDTQYF
TRBJ2-1,TRBV24-1,TRBD2,16,CATSNFSSGRAFEQFF